Presented here are 5 T cell receptor beta chains from one specimen sequenced in a study of cytomegalovirus exposure and HLA in healthy donors. PCR employed 60 Vbeta and 13 Jbeta primers. Here immunoSEQ multiplex PCR was the method, and the copy in TCRdb shows in-frame clones only, minus some. The data hold 100,000 to 150,000 clones, with 72% observed a single time. Sequencing was done on a sample of PBMCs. The origin of the receptors is a man under 40 in good health and CMV-seronegative.

The genes are TRBV13 and TRBJ2-5, with 9 bases identical to TRBD2. Germline CDR1 and CDR2: PRHDT and FYEKMQ (reference sequence). The CDR3 loop spans 15 amino acids. J gave up 6 bases and V 0 bases, and 5 bases lay outside the gene matches. In DNA form, the CDR3 reads TGTGCCAGCAGCTTAGGGGCGGGGGGGGCGAAGACCCAGTACTTC. It is translated as CASSLGAGGAKTQYF.

This clone turned up a few times. This chain links TRBV9 with TRBJ2-2; the match to TRBD1 covers 10 bases. Looked up from germline, CDR1 is SGDLS and CDR2 is YYNGEE. J lost 0 bases, V lost 4 bases, and 6 bases had no gene match. The CDR3 has 17 residues. CDR3 sequence (DNA): TGTGCCAGCAGCTCGAGGACAGGGGGGACGAACACCGGGGAGCTGTTTTTT. Its protein is CASSSRTGGTNTGELFF.

The V and J genes are TRBV7-9 and TRBJ2-5, with D unclear. Germline assignment: CDR1 SEHNR and CDR2 FQNEAQ (reference sequence). The V end was cut by 4 bases, the J end by 5 bases, with 5 bases between. This CDR3 is 11 amino acids long. CDR3 bases: TGTGCCAGCAGCTACAAGGAGACCCAGTACTTC. Translation gives CASSYKETQYF.

This CDR3 is CASSYRDRGYEQYF. Here the CDR3 DNA reads TGTGCCAGCAGTTACCGGGACAGGGGCTACGAGCAGTACTTC. V gene TRBV6-5 combines with J gene TRBJ2-7; 10 bases align to TRBD1. V lost 2 bases to trimming and J lost 3 bases; unmatched junction nucleotides: 1. Germline assignment: CDR1 MNHEY and CDR2 SVGAGI. The CDR3 extends over 14 amino acids.

The chain carries TRBV9 and TRBJ1-4, with 7 nucleotides matching TRBD1. V lost 3 bases and J lost 7; bases outside the gene matches: 6. The germline V gene encodes CDR1 SGDLS and CDR2 YYNGEE. The CDR3 length is 14 residues. The CDR3 region has the DNA TGTGCCAGCAGCGGGCGAGGGGGCGGTGAAAAACTGTTTTTT. This sequence encodes CASSGRGGGEKLFF. The variable domain in full, completed from reference TRBV9 and TRBJ1-4, reads DSGVTQTPKHLITATGQRVTLRCSPRSGDLSVYWYQQSLDQGLQFLIQYYNGEERAKGNILERFSAQQFPDLHSELNLSSLELGDSALYFCASSGRGGGEKLFFGSGTQLSVL.